Described below is a single T cell receptor beta chain sequence and its context. Its cognate antigen is unknown. The data are from a study of response to subunit inactivated influenza vaccine. Study-level points and caveats: It was suggested by the authors that few new T cells are recruited by each seasonal influenza vaccination.

TCRdb re-called the RT-PCR reads with MiXCR, one entry per CDR3 protein. The sample holds roughly 460,000 distinct CDR3 sequences, 10% to 11% seen once. In germline, CDR1 is MNHEY, CDR2 SVGEGT. The CDR3 is 17 residues long. Trimming removed 2 bases from V and 8 bases from J; junction bases left unmatched: 12. The sequence was collected from a man in his fifties or sixties who received an inactivated influenza vaccine. The chain uses TRBV6-2 or TRBV6-3 and TRBJ2-2; TRBD2 agrees at 9 bases. Material: PBMCs from blood, obtained more than 35 days after vaccination. DNA for the CDR3: TGTGCCAGCAGTTACCCCCCGGGACTAGCCATGGCGGGGGAGCTGTTTTTT. It translates to CASSYPPGLAMAGELFF.